This T cell receptor (beta chain) is from a study of T cell responses to AZD1222 COVID-19 vaccine. The V end lost 6 bases, the J end lost 3 bases, and 17 bases lay between the germline ends. Germline V gives CDR1 SNHLY, CDR2 FYNNEI. CDR3 length: 15 amino acids. In its sample, this clone was seen a few times. Sequenced by immunoSEQ multiplex PCR; TCRdb stores in-frame clones only, minus some. The table lists tens of thousands of clones, 80% to 90% of them singletons. Sample: peripheral blood, taken on day 0 of AZD1222 vaccination. The V gene is TRBV2, the J gene TRBJ1-1; no firm D call. The TCR sequence derives from an adult in good health. Written as DNA, the CDR3 is TGTGCCAGCAGCCGTGAAAAGCTCGGGGACACTGAAGCTTTCTTT. This translates into CASSREKLGDTEAFF.